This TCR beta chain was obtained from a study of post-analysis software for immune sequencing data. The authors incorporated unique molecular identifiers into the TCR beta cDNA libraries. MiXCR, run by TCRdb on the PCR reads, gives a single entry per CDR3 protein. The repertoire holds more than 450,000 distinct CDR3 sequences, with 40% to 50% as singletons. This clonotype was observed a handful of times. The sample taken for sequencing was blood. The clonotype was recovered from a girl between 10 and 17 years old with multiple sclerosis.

The CDR3 nucleotides read TGTGCCAGCAGCGGGGGGAGGAAGCGGGAACCCTACGAGCAGTACTTC. Protein product: CASSGGRKREPYEQYF. The chain employs TRBV5-7 and TRBJ2-7; 7 nucleotides agree with TRBD2. TRBV5-7 qualifies as an ORF whose function is uncertain. V lost 4 bases, J lost 2 bases, and 12 bases stayed unmatched. The CDR3 has 16 amino acids.